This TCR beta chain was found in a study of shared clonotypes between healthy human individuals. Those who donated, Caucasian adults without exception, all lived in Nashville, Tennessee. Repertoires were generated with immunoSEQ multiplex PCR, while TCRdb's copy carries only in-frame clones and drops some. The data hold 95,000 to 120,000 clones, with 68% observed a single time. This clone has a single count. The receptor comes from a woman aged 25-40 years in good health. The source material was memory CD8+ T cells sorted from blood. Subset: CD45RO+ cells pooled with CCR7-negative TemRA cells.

This CDR3 is CASSLAASSYNEQFF. In nucleotides, the CDR3 is TGTGCCAGCAGCTTGGCTGCGAGCTCCTACAATGAGCAGTTCTTC. This chain joins TRBV5-6 and TRBJ2-1, with unresolved D. V was trimmed by 0 bases and J by 0 bases, leaving 7 bases between them. CDR1 is SGHDT, CDR2 YYEEEE, per germline. The CDR3 totals 15 residues.